This T cell receptor beta chain was sequenced during a study of cytomegalovirus exposure and HLA in healthy donors. Per the germline V gene, CDR1 is SEHNR and CDR2 is FQNEAQ (reference sequence). This CDR3 has 15 residues. Trimming took off 1 base at V and 3 bases at J, with 13 bases between the two ends. PCR amplification relied on 60 Vbeta primers (plus 13 Jbeta primers). TCRdb's copy holds only in-frame clones and misses some; the assay was immunoSEQ multiplex PCR. The repertoire holds about 140,000 clones, with 79% as singletons. The V call is TRBV7-9, the J call TRBJ2-7; maybe TRBD2 (5 bases). The clonotype was recovered from a man aged 18 to 29 in good health and CMV-seronegative. Sequencing was done on a sample of PBMCs. DNA of the CDR3: TGTGCCAGCAGCTTAGTCGGGGTGCCCTACTACGAGCAGTACTTC. Translation: CASSLVGVPYYEQYF.